The 23 T cell receptor beta chains below were found in one sample sequenced in a study of blood T cell repertoires in COVID-19. Method: immunoSEQ multiplex PCR; TCRdb's copy keeps in-frame clones and lacks some. The data show around 320,000 clones, just under 90% seen once. The sequenced sample was PBMCs or T cells enriched from blood (not recorded which). The receptors derive from a woman between 45 and 60 years old who had been exposed to COVID-19.

The chain combines TRBV30 with TRBJ1-6; 9 nucleotides align to TRBD1. The CDR3 runs 15 residues. Germline loops: CDR1 GTSNPN, CDR2 SVGIG (reference sequence). Trimming cost V 4 bases and J 9 bases; bases outside gene matches: 10. In DNA form, the CDR3 reads TGTGCCTGGATACAACAGGGGGCGCGGGGTTCACCCCTCCACTTT. Encoded protein: CAWIQQGARGSPLHF.

The chain recombines TRBV7-9 with TRBJ1-1; TRBD1 is a possible D gene (6 bases). Germline CDR1 and CDR2: SEHNR and FQNEAQ (reference sequence). The CDR3 contains 12 residues. This CDR3 is CAGRGRNTEAFF. CDR3 nucleotide sequence: TGTGCTGGGAGGGGGAGAAACACTGAAGCTTTCTTT. The full variable domain, its missing parts supplied by reference TRBV7-9 and TRBJ1-1, is DTGVSQNPRHKITKRGQNVTFRCDPISEHNRLYWYRQTLGQGPEFLTYFQNEAQLEKSRLLSDRFSAERPKGSFSTLEIQRTEQGDSAMYLCAGRGRNTEAFFGQGTRLTVV.

J is TRBJ1-3 and V is TRBV19; D is unresolved. Per the germline V gene, CDR1 is LNHDA and CDR2 is SQIVND (reference sequence). This CDR3 has 15 residues. The V end lost 3 bases, the J end lost 0 bases, and 9 bases lay between the germline ends. The CDR3 region has the DNA TGTGCCAGTAGTATGGCAGCGAGCTCTGGAAACACCATATATTTT. Its translation is CASSMAASSGNTIYF. The full variable domain, with the rest looked up from reference TRBV19 and TRBJ1-3, is DGGITQSPKYLFRKEGQNVTLSCEQNLNHDAMYWYRQDPGQGLRLIYYSQIVNDFQKGDIAEGYSVSREKKESFPLTVTSAQKNPTAFYLCASSMAASSGNTIYFGEGSWLTVV.

This chain links TRBV28 with TRBJ2-7, with a tentative D call TRBD2 (7 bases). Trimming removed 6 bases at V and 0 bases at J, with 21 bases between. The CDR3 extends over 17 amino acids. The germline V gene encodes CDR1 MDHEN and CDR2 SYDVKM. The CDR3 sequence: CASRLPLGGGSSYEQYF. CDR3 bases: TGTGCCAGCAGACTCCCCCTAGGGGGGGGAAGCTCCTACGAGCAGTACTTC.

The table lists this clone with a few counts. The chain carries TRBV7-9 and TRBJ1-3; no clear D. V was cut by 2 bases and J by 3 bases, with 5 bases left in between. The CDR3 extends over 13 amino acids. Germline CDR1 reads SEHNR; CDR2 reads FQNEAQ (reference sequence). The CDR3 region has the DNA TGTGCCAGCAGCTTAATCTATGGAAACACCATATATTTT. It encodes CASSLIYGNTIYF.

The genes are TRBV4-2 and TRBJ2-7; 8 bases match TRBD2. The V gene end was trimmed by 7 bases and the J gene end by 5 bases; junction bases not matched to a gene: 7. The CDR3 length is 13 residues. Germline values: CDR1 LGHNA, CDR2 YNFKEQ. CDR3 in DNA: TGTGCCAGCACAGGACTAGCCCAGGACGAGCAGTACTTC. Translation: CASTGLAQDEQYF.

The rearrangement joins TRBV27 to TRBJ2-7; TRBD1 matches at 10 bases. The CDR3 is 20 residues long. J gave up 0 bases and V 8 bases, and 22 bases lay outside the gene matches. Per germline, CDR1 MNHEY and CDR2 SMNVEV (reference sequence). The CDR3 sequence is CASFSYTTTGGRTNSYEQYF. In DNA, the CDR3 is TGTGCCAGCTTCTCATATACTACGACAGGGGGCCGAACCAACTCCTACGAGCAGTACTTC.

V is TRBV9 and J is TRBJ1-2; no definite D call. Germline CDR1 SGDLS, CDR2 YYNGEE. The CDR3 is made up of 13 amino acids. V was clipped by 0 bases and J by 8 bases, with 11 bases between them. The CDR3 is CASSVGAGWGYTF. The CDR3 DNA is TGTGCCAGCAGCGTAGGTGCAGGCTGGGGCTACACCTTC.

This chain joins TRBV2 and TRBJ2-7; 8 bases are shared with TRBD1. The CDR3 has 14 amino acids. CDR1 is SNHLY and CDR2 is FYNNEI in the germline V gene. Germline trimming cut 3 bases from V and 3 bases from J; bases unmatched to any gene: 4. CDR3 residues: CASSDHRGSYEQYF. Here the CDR3 DNA reads TGTGCCAGCAGTGACCACAGGGGGAGCTACGAGCAGTACTTC. Drawing the rest from reference TRBV2 and TRBJ2-7, the complete variable domain is EPEVTQTPSHQVTQMGQEVILRCVPISNHLYFYWYRQILGQKVEFLVSFYNNEISEKSEIFDDQFSVERPDGSNFTLKIRSTKLEDSAMYFCASSDHRGSYEQYFGPGTRLTVT.

V is TRBV2 and J is TRBJ1-1; D is undetermined. Trimming pared 4 bases from V and 7 bases from J, leaving 13 bases between. Germline assignment: CDR1 SNHLY and CDR2 FYNNEI. This CDR3 is 13 amino acids long. CDR3 protein: CASSGLGSSEAFF. DNA for the CDR3: TGTGCCAGCAGTGGACTCGGATCCAGTGAAGCTTTCTTT.

This sequence joins TRBV11-2 and TRBJ2-7; TRBD1 aligns across 8 bases. Trimming removed 3 bases from V and 1 base from J; junction bases left unmatched: 2. This CDR3 contains 14 residues. The germline V gene has CDR1 SGHAT and CDR2 FQNNGV. The CDR3 region is CASSFGTGSYEQYF. The CDR3 DNA reads as TGTGCCAGCAGCTTTGGGACAGGATCCTACGAGCAGTACTTC.

This clone came up once. V and J are TRBV5-1 and TRBJ2-5; 8 bases are a match to TRBD1. The germline gives CDR1 SGHRS, CDR2 YFSETQ. Germline trimming cut 5 bases from V and 5 bases from J; bases unmatched to any gene: 8. The CDR3 is 14 residues long. CDR3 nucleotide sequence: TGCGCCAGCAGTTGGACAGGGAAGGGTGAGACCCAGTACTTC. Its translation: CASSWTGKGETQYF.

The V gene is TRBV19, the J gene TRBJ2-2; D uncertain. The CDR3 consists of 15 residues. The V gene lost 2 bases and the J gene lost 0 bases, with 7 bases spanning the gap. CDR1 and CDR2 (germline): LNHDA, SQIVND (reference sequence). The CDR3 sequence: CASSIRAANTGELFF. CDR3 DNA: TGTGCCAGTAGTATACGTGCAGCGAACACCGGGGAGCTGTTTTTT.

The chain joins TRBV27 to TRBJ1-6, with D perhaps TRBD1 (6 bases). With 6 bases removed from V and 12 bases from J, the gap between germline ends came to 12 bases. Germline values: CDR1 MNHEY, CDR2 SMNVEV (reference sequence). The CDR3 contains 12 residues. In DNA form, the CDR3 reads TGTGCCAGCAGACAGGGTGTACTACCCCTCCACTTT. Translating it yields CASRQGVLPLHF.

This chain links TRBV30 with TRBJ2-2; 9 bases line up with TRBD2. The CDR3 consists of 18 residues. The germline V gene has CDR1 GTSNPN and CDR2 SVGIG (reference sequence). The trim removed 5 bases at V and 7 bases at J, leaving 20 bases unmatched. This CDR3 is CAWRDPAAAGGPGGELFF. The CDR3 bases are TGTGCCTGGCGAGACCCGGCGGCTGCGGGGGGGCCCGGCGGGGAGCTGTTTTTT. Looking up the rest from reference TRBV30 and TRBJ2-2 gives the full variable domain: SQTIHQWPATLVQPVGSPLSLECTVEGTSNPNLYWYRQAAGRGLQLLFYSVGIGQISSEVPQNLSASRPQDRQFILSSKKLLLSDSGFYLCAWRDPAAAGGPGGELFFGEGSRLTVL.

The table lists this clone with a few counts. The chain recombines TRBV18 with TRBJ2-2, with D maybe TRBD1 (5 bases). V lost 6 bases, J lost 0 bases, and 17 bases lay in between. From germline, CDR1 is KGHSH and CDR2 LQKENI. This CDR3 has 17 amino acids. The CDR3 region is CASSSQGVRANTGELFF. As DNA, the CDR3 is TGTGCCAGCTCTTCCCAAGGGGTCCGCGCGAACACCGGGGAGCTGTTTTTT. Combining the CDR3 with reference TRBV18 and TRBJ2-2 gives the whole variable domain NAGVMQNPRHLVRRRGQEARLRCSPMKGHSHVYWYRQLPEEGLKFMVYLQKENIIDESGMPKERFSAEFPKEGPSILRIQQVVRGDSAAYFCASSSQGVRANTGELFFGEGSRLTVL.

This clone has only a few counts. V and J are TRBV4-1 and TRBJ2-7; D is uncertain. The CDR3 length is 15 residues. V was pared by 0 bases and J by 2 bases, with 11 bases between. CDR1 is MGHRA, CDR2 YSYEKL, per germline. CDR3 coding DNA: TGCGCCAGCAGCCAAGATCCGACAAATACCTACGAGCAGTACTTC. This sequence encodes CASSQDPTNTYEQYF.

This chain joins TRBV9 and TRBJ2-2; 9 nucleotides line up with TRBD1. Trimming cost V 3 bases and J 6 bases; bases outside gene matches: 9. CDR1 and CDR2 from the germline V gene are SGDLS and YYNGEE. The CDR3 covers 16 residues. CDR3 DNA sequence: TGTGCCAGCAGCGACACCGGGACAGGGCGGGCCGGGGAGCTGTTTTTT. Translation gives CASSDTGTGRAGELFF.

V and J are TRBV7-9 and TRBJ1-1; D gene ambiguous. Germline V gene data show CDR1 as SEHNR and CDR2 as FQNEAQ (reference sequence). Between the trimmed V and J ends, which lost 4 bases and 0 bases, there was a span of 12 bases. This CDR3 contains 15 residues. This CDR3 is CASSSRRQVNTEAFF. As DNA, the CDR3 is TGTGCCAGCAGCTCAAGACGGCAGGTGAACACTGAAGCTTTCTTT.

The chain's CDR3 is CASSQVQGAYNEKLFF. CDR3 bases: TGTGCCAGCAGCCAAGTTCAGGGGGCCTATAATGAAAAACTGTTTTTT. This chain links TRBV3-1 (or the pseudogene TRBV3-2) with TRBJ1-4, with TRBD1 matching over 8 bases. This CDR3 comprises 16 residues. Germline CDR1 LGHDT, CDR2 YNNKEL (reference sequence). Trimming took 1 base from V and 4 from J; bases not matched to a gene: 5.

The rearrangement uses TRBV10-3 and TRBJ1-2; TRBD1 agrees at 9 bases. There are 13 residues in the CDR3. Germline CDR1 ENHRY, CDR2 SYGVKD. Trimming at V came to 10 bases and at J to 7 bases, leaving 10 bases not matched to a gene. As DNA, the CDR3 is TGTGCCACGCAATCCGGGACAGGGCCTGGCTACACCTTC. Translated, it gives CATQSGTGPGYTF.

J is TRBJ2-2 and V is TRBV12-3 or TRBV12-4; TRBD2 might be the D (6 bases). The CDR3 runs to 13 residues. The V and J ends lost 3 bases and 6 bases respectively, with 8 bases between them. The DNA for the CDR3 is TGTGCCAGCAGTTTGGGGGAGGCCGGGGAGCTGTTTTTT. Translation: CASSLGEAGELFF.

This clone occurred a few times. This rearrangement joins TRBV2 to TRBJ1-1; 9 bases map to TRBD1. V was pared by 6 bases and J by 1 base, with 3 bases of the junction left unmatched. Per germline, CDR1 SNHLY and CDR2 FYNNEI. The CDR3 has 14 residues. Here the CDR3 DNA reads TGTGCCAGCAGGAAGACAGGGGGGAACACTGAAGCTTTCTTT. Translation: CASRKTGGNTEAFF.